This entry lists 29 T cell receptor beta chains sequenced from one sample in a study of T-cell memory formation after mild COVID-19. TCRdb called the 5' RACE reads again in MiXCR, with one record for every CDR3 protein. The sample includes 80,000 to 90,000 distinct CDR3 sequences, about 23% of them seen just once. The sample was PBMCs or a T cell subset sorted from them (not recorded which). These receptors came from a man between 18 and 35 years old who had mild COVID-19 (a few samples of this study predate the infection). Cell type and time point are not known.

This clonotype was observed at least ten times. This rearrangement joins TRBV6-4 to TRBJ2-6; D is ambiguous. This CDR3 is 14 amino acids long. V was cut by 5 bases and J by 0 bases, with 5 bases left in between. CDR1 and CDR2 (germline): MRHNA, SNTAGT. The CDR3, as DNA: TGTGCCAGCAGTCAAAACTCTGGGGCCAACGTCCTGACTTTC. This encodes CASSQNSGANVLTF.

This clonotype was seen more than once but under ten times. This chain's CDR3 is CASSLVGRRTYEQYF. As DNA, the CDR3 is TGTGCCAGCAGCTTAGTCGGACGGAGGACCTACGAGCAGTACTTC. The chain is built from TRBV7-9 and TRBJ2-7; a weak D match, TRBD2 (5 bases). The CDR3 is made up of 15 amino acids. V was pared by 1 base and J by 2 bases, with 12 bases between. CDR1 SEHNR and CDR2 FQNEAQ come from the germline V gene (reference sequence).

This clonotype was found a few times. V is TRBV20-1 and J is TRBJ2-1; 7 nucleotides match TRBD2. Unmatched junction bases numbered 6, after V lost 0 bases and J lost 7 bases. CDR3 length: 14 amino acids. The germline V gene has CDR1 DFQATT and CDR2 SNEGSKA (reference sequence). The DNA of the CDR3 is TGCAGTGCTAGAGAGACTAGCTCCCATAATGAGCAGTTCTTC. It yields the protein CSARETSSHNEQFF.

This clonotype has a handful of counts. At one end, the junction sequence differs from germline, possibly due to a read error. The CDR3 DNA follows: TGTGCTAGCAGCTCCGCGGGGGGTCACAATGAGCAGTTCTTC. It codes for CASSSAGGHNEQFF. V and J are TRBV7-7 and TRBJ2-1, with 8 nucleotides matching TRBD2. This CDR3 comprises 14 residues. Germline V gives CDR1 SSHAT, CDR2 FNYEAQ (reference sequence).

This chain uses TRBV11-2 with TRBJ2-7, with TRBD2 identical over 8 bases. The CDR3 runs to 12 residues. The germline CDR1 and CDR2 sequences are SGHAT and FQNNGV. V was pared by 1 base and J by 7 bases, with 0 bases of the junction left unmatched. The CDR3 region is CASSLGGGEQYF. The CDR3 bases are TGTGCCAGCAGCTTAGGCGGGGGGGAGCAGTACTTC.

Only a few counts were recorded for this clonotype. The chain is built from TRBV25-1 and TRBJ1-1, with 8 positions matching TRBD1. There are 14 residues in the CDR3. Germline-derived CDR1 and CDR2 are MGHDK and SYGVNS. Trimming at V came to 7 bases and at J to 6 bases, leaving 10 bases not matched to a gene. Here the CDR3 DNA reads TGTGCCAGCACCGGATCAGGGGGCTTCTCTGAAGCTTTCTTT. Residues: CASTGSGGFSEAFF. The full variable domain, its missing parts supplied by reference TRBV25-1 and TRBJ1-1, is EADIYQTPRYLVIGTGKKITLECSQTMGHDKMYWYQQDPGMELHLIHYSYGVNSTEKGDLSSESTVSRIRTEHFPLTLESARPSHTSQYLCASTGSGGFSEAFFGQGTRLTVV.

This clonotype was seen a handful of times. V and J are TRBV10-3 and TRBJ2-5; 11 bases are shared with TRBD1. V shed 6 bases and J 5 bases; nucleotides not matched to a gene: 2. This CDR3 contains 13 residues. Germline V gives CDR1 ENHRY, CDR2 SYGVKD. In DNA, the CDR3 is TGTGCCATCAGGGACAGGGGGCAGGAGACCCAGTACTTC. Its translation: CAIRDRGQETQYF.

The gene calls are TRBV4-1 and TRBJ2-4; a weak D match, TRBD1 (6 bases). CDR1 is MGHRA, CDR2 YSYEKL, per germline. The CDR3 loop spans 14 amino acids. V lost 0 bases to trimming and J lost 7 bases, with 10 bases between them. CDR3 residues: CASSQDPGVNIQYF. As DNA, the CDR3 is TGCGCCAGCAGCCAAGACCCAGGGGTGAACATTCAGTACTTC.

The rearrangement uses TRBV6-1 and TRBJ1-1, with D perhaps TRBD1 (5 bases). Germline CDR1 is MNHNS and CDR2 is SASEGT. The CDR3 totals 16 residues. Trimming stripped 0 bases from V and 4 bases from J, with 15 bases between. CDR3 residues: CASSEALGPFSTEAFF. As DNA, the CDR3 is TGTGCCAGCAGTGAAGCCCTGGGACCGTTCTCCACTGAAGCTTTCTTT.

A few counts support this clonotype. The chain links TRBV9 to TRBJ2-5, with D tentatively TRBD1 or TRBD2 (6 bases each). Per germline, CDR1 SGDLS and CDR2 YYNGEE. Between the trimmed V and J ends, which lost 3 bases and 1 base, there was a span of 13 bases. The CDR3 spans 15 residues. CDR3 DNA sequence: TGTGCCAGCAGCGCATGGGGGGCCCTCCAAGAGACCCAGTACTTC. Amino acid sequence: CASSAWGALQETQYF.

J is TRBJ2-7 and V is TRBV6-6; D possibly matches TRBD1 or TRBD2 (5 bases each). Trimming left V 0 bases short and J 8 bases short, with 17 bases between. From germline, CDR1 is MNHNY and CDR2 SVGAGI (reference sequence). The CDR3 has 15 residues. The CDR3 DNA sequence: TGTGCCAGCAGTTACTCTCCCTCAATCGGGGCGAAGCAGTACGTC. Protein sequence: CASSYSPSIGAKQYV.

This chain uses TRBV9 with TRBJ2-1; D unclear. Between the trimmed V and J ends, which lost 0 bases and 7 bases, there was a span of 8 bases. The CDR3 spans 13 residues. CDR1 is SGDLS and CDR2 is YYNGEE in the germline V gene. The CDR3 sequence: CASSVDSRNEQFF. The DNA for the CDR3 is TGTGCCAGCAGCGTAGACTCGAGAAATGAGCAGTTCTTC.

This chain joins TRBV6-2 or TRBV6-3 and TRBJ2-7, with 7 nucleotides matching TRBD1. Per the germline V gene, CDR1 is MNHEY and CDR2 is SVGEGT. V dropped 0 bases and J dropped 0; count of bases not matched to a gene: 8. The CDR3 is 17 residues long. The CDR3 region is CASSYSPWDSVSYEQYV. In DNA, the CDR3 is TGTGCCAGCAGTTACTCGCCGTGGGACAGTGTCTCCTACGAGCAGTACGTC.

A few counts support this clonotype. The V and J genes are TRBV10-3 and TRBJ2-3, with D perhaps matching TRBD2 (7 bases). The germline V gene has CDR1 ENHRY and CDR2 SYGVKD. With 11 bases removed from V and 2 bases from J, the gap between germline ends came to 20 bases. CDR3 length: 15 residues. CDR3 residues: CAAAAGAQFTDTQYF. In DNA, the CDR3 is TGTGCCGCTGCTGCGGGGGCCCAATTCACAGATACGCAGTATTTT.

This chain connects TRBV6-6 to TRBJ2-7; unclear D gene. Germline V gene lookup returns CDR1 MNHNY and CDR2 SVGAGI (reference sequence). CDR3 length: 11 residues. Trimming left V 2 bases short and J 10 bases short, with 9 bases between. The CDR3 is CASSYGPAQYV. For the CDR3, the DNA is TGTGCCAGCAGTTACGGTCCAGCCCAGTACGTC.

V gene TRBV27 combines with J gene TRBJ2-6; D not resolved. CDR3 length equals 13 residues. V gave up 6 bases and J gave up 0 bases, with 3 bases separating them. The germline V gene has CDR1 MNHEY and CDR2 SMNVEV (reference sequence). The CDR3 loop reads CASSDSGANVLTF. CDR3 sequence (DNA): TGTGCCAGCAGCGACTCTGGGGCCAACGTCCTGACTTTC. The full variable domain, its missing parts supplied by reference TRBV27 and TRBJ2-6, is EAQVTQNPRYLITVTGKKLTVTCSQNMNHEYMSWYRQDPGLGLRQIYYSMNVEVTDKGDVPEGYKVSRKEKRNFPLILESPSPNQTSLYFCASSDSGANVLTFGAGSRLTVL.

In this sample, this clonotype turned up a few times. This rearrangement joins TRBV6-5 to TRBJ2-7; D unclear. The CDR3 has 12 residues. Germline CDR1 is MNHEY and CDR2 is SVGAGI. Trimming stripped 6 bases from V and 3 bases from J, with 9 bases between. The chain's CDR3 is CASRDLSYEQYF. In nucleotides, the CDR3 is TGTGCCAGCAGGGACCTCAGCTACGAGCAGTACTTC.

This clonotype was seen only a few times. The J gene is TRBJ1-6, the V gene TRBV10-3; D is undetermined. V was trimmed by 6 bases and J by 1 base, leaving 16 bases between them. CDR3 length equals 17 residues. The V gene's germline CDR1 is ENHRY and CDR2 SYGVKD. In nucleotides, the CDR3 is TGTGCCATCAGCCCAACCCCTATCGGGTCCTATAATTCACCCCTCCACTTT. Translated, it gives CAISPTPIGSYNSPLHF.

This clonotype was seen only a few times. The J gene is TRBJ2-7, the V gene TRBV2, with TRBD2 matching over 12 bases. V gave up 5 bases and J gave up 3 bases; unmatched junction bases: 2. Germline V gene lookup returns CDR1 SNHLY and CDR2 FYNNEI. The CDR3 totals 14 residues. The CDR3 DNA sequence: TGTGCCAGCAGTTCGACTAGCGGGGGCTACGAGCAGTACGTC. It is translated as CASSSTSGGYEQYV.

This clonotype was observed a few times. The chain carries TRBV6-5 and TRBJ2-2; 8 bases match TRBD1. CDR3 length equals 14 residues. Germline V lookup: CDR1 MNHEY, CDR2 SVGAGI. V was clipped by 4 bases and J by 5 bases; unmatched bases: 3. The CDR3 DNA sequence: TGTGCCAGCAGTTCCACAGGGGGAACCGGGGAGCTGTTTTTT. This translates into CASSSTGGTGELFF.

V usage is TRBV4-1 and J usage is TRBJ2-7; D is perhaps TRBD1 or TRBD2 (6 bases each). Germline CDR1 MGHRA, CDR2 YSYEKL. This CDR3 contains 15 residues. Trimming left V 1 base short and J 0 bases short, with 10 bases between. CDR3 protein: CASSQGRGPSYEQYF. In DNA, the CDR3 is TGCGCCAGCAGCCAAGGACGGGGGCCCTCCTACGAGCAGTACTTC.

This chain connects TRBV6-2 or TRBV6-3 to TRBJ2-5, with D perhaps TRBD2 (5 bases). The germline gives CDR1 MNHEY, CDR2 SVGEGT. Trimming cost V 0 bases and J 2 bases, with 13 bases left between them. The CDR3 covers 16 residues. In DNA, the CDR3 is TGTGCCAGCAGTTACTCGCGGGCAGTCAAACAAGAGACCCAGTACTTC. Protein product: CASSYSRAVKQETQYF.

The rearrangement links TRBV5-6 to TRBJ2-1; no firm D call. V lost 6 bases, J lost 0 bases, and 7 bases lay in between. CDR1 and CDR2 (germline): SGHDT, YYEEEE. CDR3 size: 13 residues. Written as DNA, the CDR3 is TGTGCCAGCATCAAGAGCTCCTACAATGAGCAGTTCTTC. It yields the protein CASIKSSYNEQFF.

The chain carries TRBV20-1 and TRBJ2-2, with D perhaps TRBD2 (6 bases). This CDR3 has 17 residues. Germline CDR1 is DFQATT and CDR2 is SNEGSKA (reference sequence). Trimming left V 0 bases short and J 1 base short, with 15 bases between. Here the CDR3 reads CSARDLGRGENTGELFF. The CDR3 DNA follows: TGCAGTGCTAGAGATTTGGGGCGGGGCGAGAACACCGGGGAGCTGTTTTTT.

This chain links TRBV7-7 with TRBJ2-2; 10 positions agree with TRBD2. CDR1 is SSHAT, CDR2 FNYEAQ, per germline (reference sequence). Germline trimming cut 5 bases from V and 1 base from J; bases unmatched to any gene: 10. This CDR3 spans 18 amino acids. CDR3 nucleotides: TGTGCCAGCAGCCCGAGTGTTGGACTAGCGGTGAACACCGGGGAGCTGTTTTTT. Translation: CASSPSVGLAVNTGELFF.

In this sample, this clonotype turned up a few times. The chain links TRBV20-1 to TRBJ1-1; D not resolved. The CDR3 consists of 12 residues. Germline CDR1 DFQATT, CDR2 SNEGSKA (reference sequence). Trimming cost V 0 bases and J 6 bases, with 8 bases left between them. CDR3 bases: TGCAGTGCTAGAGATTGGGGAGCTGAAGCTTTCTTT. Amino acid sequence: CSARDWGAEAFF.

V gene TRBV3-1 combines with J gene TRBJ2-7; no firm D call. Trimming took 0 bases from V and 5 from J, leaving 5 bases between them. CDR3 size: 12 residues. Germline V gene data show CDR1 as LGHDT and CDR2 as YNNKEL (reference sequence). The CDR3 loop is CASSQEIHEQYF. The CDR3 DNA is TGTGCCAGCAGCCAAGAAATCCACGAGCAGTACTTC.

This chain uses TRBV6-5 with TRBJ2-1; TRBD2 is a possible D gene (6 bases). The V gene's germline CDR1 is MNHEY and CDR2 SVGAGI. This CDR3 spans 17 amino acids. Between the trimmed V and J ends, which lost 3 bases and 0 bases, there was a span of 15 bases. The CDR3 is CASSYLDSGGSYNEQFF. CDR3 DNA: TGTGCCAGCAGTTATCTGGATAGCGGAGGCTCCTACAATGAGCAGTTCTTC.

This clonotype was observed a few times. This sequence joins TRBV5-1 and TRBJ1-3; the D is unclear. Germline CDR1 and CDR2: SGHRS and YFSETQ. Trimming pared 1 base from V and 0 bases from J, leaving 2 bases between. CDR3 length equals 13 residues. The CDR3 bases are TGCGCCAGCAGCTTGACCTCTGGAAACACCATATATTTT. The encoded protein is CASSLTSGNTIYF.